This T cell receptor beta chain was documented in a study of T cells in Graves' hyperthyroidism and ophthalmopathy. What was amplified from RNA transcripts were TCR beta CDR3 regions. Primed by the HTBI set, a first-round RT-PCR was run on the TCR CDR3. TCRdb itself ran the multiplex PCR reads through MiXCR, one entry per CDR3 protein. Of 730,000 or so distinct CDR3 sequences listed, around a sixth are singletons. There are many counts of this clonotype. V was trimmed by 7 bases and J by 1 base, leaving 4 bases between them. The CDR3 has 11 residues. Germline CDR1 reads MNHNS; CDR2 reads SASEGT. This receptor was identified in a woman aged 45-65 years with Graves' hyperthyroidism that later progressed to Graves' ophthalmopathy. The rearrangement links TRBV6-1 to TRBJ1-1; the D is unclear. The sample was blood. CDR3 DNA sequence: TGTGCCAGCAAAAAGAACACTGAAGCTTTCTTT. Translating gives CASKKNTEAFF.